Following are 14 T cell receptor beta chains from one sample sequenced in a study of radiation and T cells in renal cell carcinoma. Assay used: immunoSEQ multiplex PCR; TCRdb lists only in-frame clones, some missing. The profile covers fewer than 200,000 clones, with about 88% appearing a single time and approximately 10% taken by the ten largest. As for time point: blood 4 weeks post-SBRT, at nephrectomy. Specified treatment: 15 Gy SBRT to primary tumor, nephrectomy 4 weeks later. This sample comprised blood, obtained from a patient whose treatment included radiotherapy and nephrectomy. These receptors all come from a woman aged 45-60 years with renal cell carcinoma.

The V call is TRBV5-1, the J call TRBJ2-5; possible D gene TRBD2, 5 bases. The germline gives CDR1 SGHRS, CDR2 YFSETQ. This CDR3 contains 13 residues. Trimming cost V 4 bases and J 5 bases, with 12 bases left between them. CDR3 sequence: CASSMDLRETQYF. The CDR3 region has the DNA TGCGCCAGCAGCATGGACTTAAGGGAGACCCAGTACTTC.

The chain joins TRBV6-1 to TRBJ2-5; no firm D call. The length of the CDR3 is 14 residues. V dropped 7 bases and J dropped 1 base, with 13 bases sitting between them. CDR1 and CDR2 (germline): MNHNS, SASEGT. CDR3 residues: CASKVELGQETQYF. The CDR3 region has the DNA TGTGCCAGCAAAGTAGAACTGGGCCAAGAGACCCAGTACTTC.

The chain joins TRBV5-1 to TRBJ2-2; possibly TRBD2 for D (5 bases). V lost 4 bases, J lost 7 bases, and 17 bases lay in between. This CDR3 has 15 residues. Germline CDR1 reads SGHRS; CDR2 reads YFSETQ. CDR3 protein: CASSVDFGLGGELFF. CDR3 DNA: TGCGCCAGCAGCGTGGACTTCGGTTTGGGCGGGGAGCTGTTTTTT.

The chain recombines TRBV6-5 with TRBJ1-4, with D perhaps TRBD1 (5 bases). Germline-derived CDR1 and CDR2 are MNHEY and SVGAGI. Between the trimmed V and J ends, which lost 8 bases and 8 bases, there was a span of 12 bases. This CDR3 is 12 amino acids long. Here the CDR3 reads CASGGVYEKLFF. Here the CDR3 DNA reads TGTGCCAGCGGAGGGGTTTACGAAAAACTGTTTTTT.

The table lists this clone with a few counts. The chain links TRBV7-2 to TRBJ1-1; D is possibly TRBD1 (6 bases). CDR1 is SGHTA and CDR2 is FQGNSA in the germline V gene. Trimming pared 2 bases from V and 11 bases from J, leaving 12 bases between. This CDR3 spans 12 amino acids. In nucleotides, the CDR3 is TGTGCCAGCAGCTTAAGGGGACAAGGGGCTTTCTTT. The encoded protein is CASSLRGQGAFF.

Only one count was recorded for this clone. The V and J genes are TRBV19 and TRBJ2-5, with D perhaps TRBD2 (6 bases). Germline V gene sequence: CDR1 LNHDA, CDR2 SQIVND (reference sequence). V was shortened by 4 bases and J by 1 base, with 16 bases between the two germline ends. The CDR3 is 16 amino acids. Here the CDR3 DNA reads TGTGCCAGTAGTACCGCCCCCGGGGGAGGCCAAGAGACCCAGTACTTC. Protein sequence: CASSTAPGGGQETQYF.

This clone was observed a few times. Other nucleotide sequences in the sample specify the same CDR3. The chain carries TRBV30 and TRBJ1-2; possibly TRBD1 for D (5 bases). Trimming shortened V by 0 bases and J by 5 bases, and 7 bases separated the two germline ends. Looked up from germline, CDR1 is GTSNPN and CDR2 is SVGIG (reference sequence). There are 12 residues in the CDR3. The DNA of the CDR3 is TGTGCCTGGAGTGTTGGGGGGTATGGCTACACCTTC. It specifies CAWSVGGYGYTF.

The chain recombines TRBV5-4 with TRBJ1-2, with TRBD1 as a possible D gene (6 bases). V was trimmed by 0 bases and J by 4 bases, leaving 10 bases between them. CDR3 length equals 14 residues. The germline V gene has CDR1 SGHNT and CDR2 YYREEE (reference sequence). The CDR3 coding sequence is TGTGCCAGCAGCTTGGAAGCAGGGGTCTATGGCTACACCTTC. Encoded protein: CASSLEAGVYGYTF.

This chain joins TRBV7-2 and TRBJ2-7; the D is unclear. CDR1 SGHTA and CDR2 FQGNSA come from the germline V gene. The V end lost 5 bases, the J end lost 4 bases, and 12 bases lay between the germline ends. CDR3 length: 13 residues. The CDR3 spells CASSNDPPYEQYF. As DNA, the CDR3 is TGTGCCAGCAGCAACGACCCCCCATACGAGCAGTACTTC.

V and J are TRBV4-2 and TRBJ2-7; 7 bases match TRBD1. V lost 0 bases and J lost 2; bases outside the gene matches: 10. This CDR3 has 17 amino acids. CDR1 LGHNA and CDR2 YNFKEQ come from the germline V gene. CDR3 region: CASSQEGTELGTYEQYF. The CDR3 DNA sequence: TGTGCCAGCAGCCAAGAGGGGACAGAACTGGGGACCTACGAGCAGTACTTC.

The gene calls are TRBV4-3 and TRBJ2-2, with D perhaps TRBD1 (5 bases). The CDR3 consists of 16 residues. Germline values: CDR1 LGHNA, CDR2 YSLEER. The V end lost 0 bases, the J end lost 3 bases, and 11 bases lay between the germline ends. CDR3 nucleotide sequence: TGCGCCAGCAGCCAAGATGGGCAGGGCTACACCGGGGAGCTGTTTTTT. The encoded protein is CASSQDGQGYTGELFF.

V gene TRBV2 combines with J gene TRBJ1-2; D is undetermined. Trimming left V 3 bases short and J 7 bases short, with 15 bases between. Looked up from germline, CDR1 is SNHLY and CDR2 is FYNNEI. The CDR3 totals 14 residues. The CDR3 protein is CASSDGLPLGGYTF. CDR3 in DNA: TGTGCCAGCAGTGACGGTCTGCCGTTGGGTGGCTACACCTTC. The full variable domain, in which reference TRBV2 and TRBJ1-2 provide the parts outside the CDR3, is EPEVTQTPSHQVTQMGQEVILRCVPISNHLYFYWYRQILGQKVEFLVSFYNNEISEKSEIFDDQFSVERPDGSNFTLKIRSTKLEDSAMYFCASSDGLPLGGYTFGSGTRLTVV.

This rearrangement joins TRBV10-2 to TRBJ1-2, with 10 bases fitting TRBD1. J was trimmed by 8 bases and V by 3 bases; bases with no gene match: 12. The CDR3 runs 16 residues. Germline V gene sequence: CDR1 WSHSY, CDR2 SAAADI. This chain's CDR3 is CASSDAGTGDLEGYTF. CDR3 bases: TGCGCCAGCAGTGATGCCGGGACAGGGGATCTGGAGGGCTACACCTTC.

The chain combines TRBV5-6 with TRBJ1-4, with 9 bases lining up with TRBD1. The CDR3 loop spans 18 amino acids. J gave up 4 bases and V 1 base, and 11 bases lay outside the gene matches. The V gene's germline CDR1 is SGHDT and CDR2 YYEEEE. CDR3 bases: TGTGCCAGCAGCTTGTGGGACAGGGCCTTTGTGATTAATGAAAAACTGTTTTTT. Translated, it gives CASSLWDRAFVINEKLFF.